This T cell receptor beta chain is drawn from a study of patients and donors after allogeneic stem cell transplantation. This CDR3 spans 14 amino acids. Germline V gives CDR1 ENHRY, CDR2 SYGVKD. The J segment lost 5 bases and the V segment lost 8 bases, leaving 10 bases of the junction unmatched. MiXCR, applied by TCRdb to the RT-PCR reads, yields one record per CDR3 protein. Of under 170,000 distinct CDR3 sequences in the sample, about 40% were seen once. The receptor was isolated from a human donor who was either an allogeneic HSCT recipient or a stem cell or donor lymphocyte infusion donor (not recorded which). It is not recorded whose cells these are; they may come from a transplant donor. The sample consisted of blood, either unsorted or a sorted T cell fraction (not recorded which). The J gene is TRBJ2-5, the V gene TRBV10-3, with 8 bases lining up with TRBD2. The CDR3 DNA follows: TGTGCCATCCGAGCGGGGGCCTGGGGGGAGACCCAGTACTTC. It translates to CAIRAGAWGETQYF.